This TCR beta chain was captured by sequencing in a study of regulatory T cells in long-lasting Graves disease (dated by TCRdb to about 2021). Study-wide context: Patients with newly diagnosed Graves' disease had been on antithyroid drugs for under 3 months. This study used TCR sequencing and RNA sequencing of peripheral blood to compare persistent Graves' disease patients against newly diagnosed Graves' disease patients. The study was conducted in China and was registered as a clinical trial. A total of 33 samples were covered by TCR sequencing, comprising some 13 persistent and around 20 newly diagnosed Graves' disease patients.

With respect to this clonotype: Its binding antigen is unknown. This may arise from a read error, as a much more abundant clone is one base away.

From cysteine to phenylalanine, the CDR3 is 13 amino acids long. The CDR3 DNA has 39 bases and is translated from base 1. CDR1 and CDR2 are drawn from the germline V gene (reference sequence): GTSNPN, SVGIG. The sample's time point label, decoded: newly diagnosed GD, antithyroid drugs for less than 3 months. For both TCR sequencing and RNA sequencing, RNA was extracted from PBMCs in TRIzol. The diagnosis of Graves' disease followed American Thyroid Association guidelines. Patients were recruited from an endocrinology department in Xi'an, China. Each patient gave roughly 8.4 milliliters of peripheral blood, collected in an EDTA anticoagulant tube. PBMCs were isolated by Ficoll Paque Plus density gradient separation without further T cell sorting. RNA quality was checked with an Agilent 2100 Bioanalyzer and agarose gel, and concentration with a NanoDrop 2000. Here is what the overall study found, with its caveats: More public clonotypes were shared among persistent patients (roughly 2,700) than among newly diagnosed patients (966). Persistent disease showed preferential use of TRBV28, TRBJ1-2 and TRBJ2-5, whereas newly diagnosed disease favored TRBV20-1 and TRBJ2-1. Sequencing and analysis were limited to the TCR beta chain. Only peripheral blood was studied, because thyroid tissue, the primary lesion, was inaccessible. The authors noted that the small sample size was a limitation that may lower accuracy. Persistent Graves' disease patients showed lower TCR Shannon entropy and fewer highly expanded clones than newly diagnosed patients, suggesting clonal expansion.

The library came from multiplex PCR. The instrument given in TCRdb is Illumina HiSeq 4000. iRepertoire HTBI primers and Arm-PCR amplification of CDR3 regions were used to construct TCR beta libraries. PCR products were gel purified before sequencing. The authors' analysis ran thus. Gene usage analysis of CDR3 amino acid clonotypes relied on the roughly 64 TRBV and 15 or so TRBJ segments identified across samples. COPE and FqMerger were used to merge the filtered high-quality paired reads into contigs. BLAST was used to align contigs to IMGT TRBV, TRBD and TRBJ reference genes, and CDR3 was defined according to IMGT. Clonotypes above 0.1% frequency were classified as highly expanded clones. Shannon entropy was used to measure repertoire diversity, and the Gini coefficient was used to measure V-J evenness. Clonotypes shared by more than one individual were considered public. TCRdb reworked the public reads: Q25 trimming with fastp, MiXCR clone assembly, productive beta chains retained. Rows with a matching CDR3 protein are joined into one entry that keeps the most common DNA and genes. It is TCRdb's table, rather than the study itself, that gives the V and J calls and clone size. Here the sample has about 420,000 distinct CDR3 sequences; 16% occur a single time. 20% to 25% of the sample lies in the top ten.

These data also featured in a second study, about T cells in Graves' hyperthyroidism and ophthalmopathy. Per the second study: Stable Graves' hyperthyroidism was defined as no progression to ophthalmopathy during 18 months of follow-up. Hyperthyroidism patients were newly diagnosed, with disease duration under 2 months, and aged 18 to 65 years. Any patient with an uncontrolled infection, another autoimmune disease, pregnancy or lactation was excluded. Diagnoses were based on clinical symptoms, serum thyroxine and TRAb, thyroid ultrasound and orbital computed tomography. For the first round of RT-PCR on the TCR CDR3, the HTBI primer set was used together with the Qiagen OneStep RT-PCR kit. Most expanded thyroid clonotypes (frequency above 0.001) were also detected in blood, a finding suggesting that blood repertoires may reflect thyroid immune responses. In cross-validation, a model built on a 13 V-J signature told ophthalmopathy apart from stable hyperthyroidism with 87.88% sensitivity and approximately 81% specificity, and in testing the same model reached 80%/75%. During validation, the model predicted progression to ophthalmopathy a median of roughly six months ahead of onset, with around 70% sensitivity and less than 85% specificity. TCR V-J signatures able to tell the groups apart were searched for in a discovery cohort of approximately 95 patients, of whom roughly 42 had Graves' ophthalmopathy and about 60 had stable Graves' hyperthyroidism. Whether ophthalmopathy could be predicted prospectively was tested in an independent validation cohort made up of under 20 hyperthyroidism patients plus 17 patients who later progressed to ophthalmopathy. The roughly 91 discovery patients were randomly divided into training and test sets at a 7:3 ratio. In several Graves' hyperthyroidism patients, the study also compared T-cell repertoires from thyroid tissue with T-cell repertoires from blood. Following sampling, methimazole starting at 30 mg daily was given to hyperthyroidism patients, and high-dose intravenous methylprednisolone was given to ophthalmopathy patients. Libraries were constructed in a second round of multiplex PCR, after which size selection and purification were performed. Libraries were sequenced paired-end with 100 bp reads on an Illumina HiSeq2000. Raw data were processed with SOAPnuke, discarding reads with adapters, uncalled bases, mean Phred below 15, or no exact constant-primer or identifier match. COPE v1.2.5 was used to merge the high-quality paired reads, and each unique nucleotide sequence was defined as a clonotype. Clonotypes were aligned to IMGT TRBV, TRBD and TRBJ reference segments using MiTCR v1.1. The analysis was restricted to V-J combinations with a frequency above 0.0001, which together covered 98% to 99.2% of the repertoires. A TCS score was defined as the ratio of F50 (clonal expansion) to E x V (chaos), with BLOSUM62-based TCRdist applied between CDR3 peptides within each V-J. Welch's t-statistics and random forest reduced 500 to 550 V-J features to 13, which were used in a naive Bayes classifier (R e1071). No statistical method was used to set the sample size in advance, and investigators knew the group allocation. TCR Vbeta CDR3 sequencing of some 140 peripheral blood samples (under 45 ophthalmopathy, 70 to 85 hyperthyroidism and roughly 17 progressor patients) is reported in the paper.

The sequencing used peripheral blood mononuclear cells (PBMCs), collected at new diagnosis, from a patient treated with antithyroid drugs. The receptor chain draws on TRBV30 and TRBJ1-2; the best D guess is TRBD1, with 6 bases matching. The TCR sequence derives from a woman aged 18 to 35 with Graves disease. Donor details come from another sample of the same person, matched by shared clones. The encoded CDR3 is CARSVSGGVGYTF. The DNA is TGTGCCCGGAGTGTCTCCGGGGGCGTTGGCTACACCTTC.